This entry describes one T cell receptor beta chain. Original processing methods: Using reference gene primer amplification, nucleated cell counts were estimated. Generated by immunoSEQ multiplex PCR, the TCRdb table keeps only in-frame clones and is missing some. V and J calls and clone size are copied from that table; D and trimming were computed from the DNA. The sample yields some 120,000 clones, more than 75% seen once. CDR1 is SGHNT and CDR2 is YYREEE in the germline V gene (reference sequence). V was pared by 4 bases and J by 0 bases, with 17 bases between. There are 16 residues in the CDR3. The data derive from a study of blood T cell repertoires in COVID-19. Whole-study context: Sites across the United States, Italy and Spain contributed samples from acute and convalescent COVID-19. The analysed material was cDNA or gDNA that came from T cells, B-cell-depleted T cells, or PBMCs.

This sequence was found in a human donor in a cohort sampled during active COVID-19. The chain employs TRBV5-4 and TRBJ2-7, with D possibly being TRBD1 (6 bases). Material: peripheral blood. The DNA for the CDR3 is TGTGCCAGCAGCCCTACCCCGGGACACGCCTCCTACGAGCAGTACTTC. Its protein product is CASSPTPGHASYEQYF.